One TCR beta chain is described in this entry. The antigen remains unidentified. The data stem from a study of T cell repertoires in cytomegalovirus infection. At the level of the study: Both CMV infection and a matching HLA type were indicated by public TCR beta signatures. Study-level findings and limits: Adding up the frequency of public TCR beta families identified people who carried CMV plus the relevant HLA.

MiXCR, run by TCRdb on the reads, gives a single entry per CDR3 protein. The top ten hold 13% of the sample, which has about 900,000 distinct CDR3 sequences, roughly a third seen once. CDR1 and CDR2 (germline): SGHKS, YYEKEE (reference sequence). This CDR3 comprises 17 residues. V was shortened by 3 bases and J by 3 bases, with 19 bases between the two germline ends. This receptor was obtained from a human donor in good health (CMV status not recorded). Some clones in this sample may be carry-over from other donors' samples. The sequencing here drew on cultured CD8+ T cells from PBMCs, taken from culture after CMV antigen stimulation. The gene calls are TRBV5-5 and TRBJ1-5; a weak D match, TRBD1 (5 bases). The CDR3 region has the DNA TGTGCCAGCAGCTACTACACAGGAGTTATACACAATCAGCCCCAGCATTTT. It specifies CASSYYTGVIHNQPQHF.